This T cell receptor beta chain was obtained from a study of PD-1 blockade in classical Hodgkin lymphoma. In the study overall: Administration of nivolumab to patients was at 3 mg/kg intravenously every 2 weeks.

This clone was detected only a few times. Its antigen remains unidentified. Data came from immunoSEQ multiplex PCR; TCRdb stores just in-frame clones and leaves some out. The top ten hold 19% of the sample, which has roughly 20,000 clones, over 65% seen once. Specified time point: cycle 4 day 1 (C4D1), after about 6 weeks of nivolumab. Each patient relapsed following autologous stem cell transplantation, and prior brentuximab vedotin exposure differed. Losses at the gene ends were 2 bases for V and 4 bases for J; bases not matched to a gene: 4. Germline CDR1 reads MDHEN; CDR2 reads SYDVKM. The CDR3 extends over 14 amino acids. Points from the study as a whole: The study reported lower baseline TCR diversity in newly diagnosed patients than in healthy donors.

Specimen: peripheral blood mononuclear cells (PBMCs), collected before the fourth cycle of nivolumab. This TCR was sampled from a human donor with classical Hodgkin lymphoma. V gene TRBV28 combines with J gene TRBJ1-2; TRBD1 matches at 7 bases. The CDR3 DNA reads TGTGCCAGCAGTTTAGCAGGGGGTACCTATGGCTACACCTTC. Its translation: CASSLAGGTYGYTF.